This TCR beta chain was obtained from a study of T cell responses to AZD1222 COVID-19 vaccine. A word on this clone: As yet, its antigen is unknown.

Trimming took off 4 bases at V and 1 base at J, with 8 bases between the two ends. This CDR3 has 14 residues. Per germline, CDR1 SNHLY and CDR2 FYNNEI. Sequenced by immunoSEQ multiplex PCR; TCRdb stores in-frame clones only, minus some. The sample holds over 110,000 clones, more than 90% seen once. Study outcomes and limitations: Clonal diversity was possibly underestimated, and white British individuals and females predominated among donors. No day 14 peak samples; only post-peak repertoires were characterized. Dominant at 160-218 and 743-854, vaccine-associated CD4 TCRs also spanned spike.

The specimen comprised peripheral blood, sampled on day 0 of AZD1222 vaccination. The clonotype originates from an adult in good health. V is TRBV2 and J is TRBJ1-3, with no clear D. The CDR3 sequence is CASSVTGSGNTIYF. Written as DNA, the CDR3 is TGTGCCAGCAGTGTCACGGGGTCTGGAAACACCATATATTTT.